Each of the 31 T cell receptor beta chains below was sequenced from the same sample in a study of regulatory T cells in long-lasting Graves disease. The time point was: persistent/refractory GD, antithyroid drugs over 5 years with positive TRAb. RNA isolated from PBMCs was used to make the TCR library. Building of the TCR beta libraries involved iRepertoire HTBI primers and Arm-PCR of CDR3 regions. TCRdb re-analysed the multiplex PCR reads in MiXCR, keeping a single row per CDR3 protein. The sample includes about 460,000 distinct CDR3 sequences, 22% seen only once; the top ten take around 12%. The sequences come from peripheral blood mononuclear cells (PBMCs), collected when the disease was refractory, from a patient treated with antithyroid drugs. All receptors derive from a female donor with Graves disease.

In its sample, this clonotype was seen once. A much larger clone lies one base from this, so it may be a read error. Lacking the conserved final phenylalanine or tryptophan, this CDR3 likely reflects a read error. V is TRBV6-1 and J is TRBJ1-2; D is undetermined. The V gene lost 4 bases and the J gene lost 0 bases, with 18 bases spanning the gap. Per germline, CDR1 MNHNS and CDR2 SASEGT. This CDR3 region has 17 residues. The DNA of the CDR3 is TGTGCCAGCAGTGGACTGGACCTCGGAGGAGCTAACTATGGCTACACCCTC. It is translated as CASSGLDLGGANYGYTL.

This chain connects TRBV3-1 to TRBJ2-2; D is possibly TRBD2 (6 bases). The length of the CDR3 is 15 residues. V was clipped by 2 bases and J by 6 bases, with 13 bases between them. Per germline, CDR1 LGHDT and CDR2 YNNKEL (reference sequence). CDR3 bases: TGTGCCAGCAGCCAAAGGAGGGTAGGGTCCGGGGAGCTGTTTTTT. Translated, it gives CASSQRRVGSGELFF.

The genes are TRBV6-1 and TRBJ2-3; TRBD2 is a possible D gene (7 bases). From germline, CDR1 is MNHNS and CDR2 SASEGT. CDR3 length: 14 amino acids. The V gene lost 6 bases and the J gene lost 7 bases, with 17 bases spanning the gap. CDR3 DNA sequence: TGTGCCAGCAGACTCCCCCGGGGGGCAAATACGCAGTATTTT. Its translation is CASRLPRGANTQYF.

The CDR3 region is CAWTTGTGNSPLHF. In DNA, the CDR3 is TGTGCCTGGACTACCGGGACAGGCAATTCACCCCTCCACTTT. The rearrangement uses TRBV30 and TRBJ1-6; 8 bases are shared with TRBD1. The CDR3 is made up of 14 amino acids. Trimming removed 4 bases from V and 7 bases from J; junction bases left unmatched: 6. Germline CDR1 is GTSNPN and CDR2 is SVGIG (reference sequence).

This clonotype appeared a few times. The chain employs TRBV7-9 and TRBJ2-5; no definite D call. CDR1 is SEHNR and CDR2 is FQNEAQ in the germline V gene (reference sequence). V dropped 5 bases and J dropped 4 bases, with 17 bases sitting between them. This CDR3 has 15 residues. The CDR3 here is CASSPPGVGGETQYF. The CDR3 nucleotides read TGTGCCAGCAGCCCTCCCGGCGTGGGTGGAGAGACCCAGTACTTC. The whole variable domain, remainder taken from reference TRBV7-9 and TRBJ2-5, is DTGVSQNPRHKITKRGQNVTFRCDPISEHNRLYWYRQTLGQGPEFLTYFQNEAQLEKSRLLSDRFSAERPKGSFSTLEIQRTEQGDSAMYLCASSPPGVGGETQYFGPGTRLLVL.

This clonotype was recorded only once. The CDR3 is CASSSTLTGELFF. CDR3 coding DNA: TGTGCCAGCAGCTCCACCCTCACCGGGGAGCTGTTTTTT. The rearrangement joins TRBV5-4 to TRBJ2-2; D uncertain. Germline V gene data show CDR1 as SGHNT and CDR2 as YYREEE (reference sequence). Trimming pared 3 bases from V and 4 bases from J, leaving 7 bases between. This CDR3 spans 13 amino acids.

The chain uses TRBV2 and TRBJ2-3, with D perhaps matching TRBD2 (6 bases). Trimming stripped 1 base from V and 4 bases from J, with 12 bases between. Germline V gives CDR1 SNHLY, CDR2 FYNNEI. The CDR3 is 15 residues long. The CDR3 loop is CASSEGLVQADTQYF. CDR3 DNA: TGTGCCAGCAGTGAAGGACTAGTACAGGCAGATACGCAGTATTTT.

This clonotype was counted ten times or more. The V and J genes are TRBV6-1 and TRBJ1-1; D not resolved. This CDR3 has 13 residues. Trimming took off 6 bases at V and 2 bases at J, with 10 bases between the two ends. CDR1 is MNHNS and CDR2 is SASEGT in the germline V gene. CDR3 amino acids: CASSPDFNTEAFF. CDR3 bases: TGTGCCAGCAGCCCGGACTTCAACACTGAAGCTTTCTTT.

V gene TRBV29-1 combines with J gene TRBJ2-1, with TRBD2 identical over 13 bases. The trim removed 3 bases at V and 12 bases at J, leaving 5 bases unmatched. The CDR3 loop spans 13 amino acids. The germline V gene encodes CDR1 SQVTM and CDR2 ANQGSEA. As DNA, the CDR3 is TGCAGCGTTGATACTAGCGGGAGGGGTACGCAGTTCTTC. This codes for CSVDTSGRGTQFF.

This clonotype occurred many times. The chain carries TRBV11-3 and TRBJ2-5; 10 bases agree with TRBD2. The CDR3 consists of 14 residues. The V and J ends lost 5 bases and 4 bases, in that order; junction bases with no gene match: 4. Looked up from germline, CDR1 is SGHNT and CDR2 is YENEEA. The CDR3 sequence is CASSRGLAAETQYF. CDR3 bases: TGTGCCAGCAGCCGAGGACTAGCGGCAGAGACCCAGTACTTC.

The chain couples TRBV18 to TRBJ1-3; 7 nucleotides agree with TRBD1. Germline CDR1 reads KGHSH; CDR2 reads LQKENI. The CDR3 consists of 13 residues. Trimming removed 6 bases from V and 4 bases from J; junction bases left unmatched: 3. This CDR3 is CASSRDRGNTIYF. Here the CDR3 DNA reads TGTGCCAGCTCTCGGGACAGAGGAAACACCATATATTTT.

The sample holds many counts of this clonotype. The gene calls are TRBV12-3 or TRBV12-4 and TRBJ2-5; 8 bases are a match to TRBD1. The J segment lost 2 bases and the V segment lost 4 bases, leaving 3 bases of the junction unmatched. CDR3 length: 14 amino acids. CDR3 sequence reads: CASSSGQGQETQYF. DNA for the CDR3: TGTGCCAGCAGTTCCGGACAGGGACAAGAGACCCAGTACTTC.

This clonotype was detected only a few times. The CDR3 here is CASRNVRTVVKGHVDEQYF. In nucleotides, the CDR3 is TGTGCCAGCAGAAACGTCAGGACAGTAGTGAAGGGGCATGTTGACGAGCAGTACTTC. The chain uses TRBV27 and TRBJ2-7; tentatively, D is TRBD1 (6 bases). The CDR3 is 19 residues long. Germline assignment: CDR1 MNHEY and CDR2 SMNVEV (reference sequence). The V end was cut by 6 bases, the J end by 5 bases, with 32 bases between.

The chain employs TRBV2 and TRBJ2-6, with D unresolved. The CDR3 covers 15 residues. Germline CDR1 SNHLY, CDR2 FYNNEI. V was trimmed by 7 bases and J by 2 bases, leaving 12 bases between them. CDR3 loop: CASKDPSAGANVLTF. CDR3 sequence (DNA): TGTGCCAGCAAGGACCCATCGGCTGGGGCCAACGTCCTGACTTTC.

CDR3 loop: CASSLLGSSEELFF. CDR3 bases: TGTGCCAGCAGCCTGCTAGGGAGTTCCGAGGAGCTGTTTTTT. The chain couples TRBV7-2 to TRBJ2-2, with TRBD2 as a possible D gene (5 bases). The ends were cut back, 5 bases at V and 10 bases at J, with 17 bases in the middle. Looked up from germline, CDR1 is SGHTA and CDR2 is FQGNSA. The CDR3 covers 14 residues.

This clonotype showed up just a few times. The rearrangement joins TRBV30 to TRBJ1-2; a possible D gene is TRBD1 (5 bases). The V end was cut by 5 bases, the J end by 4 bases, with 11 bases between. This CDR3 comprises 12 residues. Per germline, CDR1 GTSNPN and CDR2 SVGIG (reference sequence). In nucleotides, the CDR3 is TGTGCCTGGGGGGCAGGTGGCTATGGCTACACCTTC. Translation: CAWGAGGYGYTF.

This clonotype was observed a handful of times. This rearrangement joins TRBV27 to TRBJ1-3; D gene ambiguous. Germline CDR1 MNHEY, CDR2 SMNVEV (reference sequence). V gave up 5 bases and J gave up 0 bases, with 17 bases separating them. CDR3 length: 17 amino acids. The CDR3 loop reads CASSPKGLLYSGNTIYF. The CDR3 DNA reads TGTGCCAGCAGTCCAAAGGGTCTCCTTTACTCTGGAAACACCATATATTTT.

The genes are TRBV20-1 and TRBJ2-7; D perhaps matches TRBD2 (6 bases). Deletions cut 2 bases from V and 6 bases from J, with 17 bases between. CDR3 length equals 14 residues. CDR1 is DFQATT and CDR2 is SNEGSKA in the germline V gene (reference sequence). CDR3 loop: CSARWEVRGSEQYF. The CDR3 DNA reads as TGCAGTGCTAGATGGGAGGTCCGAGGTAGCGAGCAGTACTTC.

This clonotype was picked up many times. The V call is TRBV12-3 or TRBV12-4, the J call TRBJ2-2; possibly TRBD2 for D (6 bases). Trimming pared 6 bases from V and 6 bases from J, leaving 17 bases between. The CDR3 spans 15 residues. CDR3 sequence: CASSPGLGGPGELFF. The CDR3 DNA is TGTGCCAGCAGCCCGGGACTCGGCGGTCCCGGGGAGCTGTTTTTT.

This clonotype has ten or more counts. The V call is TRBV5-5, the J call TRBJ1-2; D remains ambiguous. The CDR3 consists of 14 residues. The V and J ends lost 4 bases and 2 bases respectively, with 12 bases between them. Germline-derived CDR1 and CDR2 are SGHKS and YYEKEE (reference sequence). This CDR3 is CASSPGGQNYGYTF. The DNA for the CDR3 is TGTGCCAGCAGCCCAGGAGGGCAGAACTATGGCTACACCTTC.

This rearrangement joins TRBV28 to TRBJ2-1; D is perhaps TRBD1 (6 bases). Germline V gene data show CDR1 as MDHEN and CDR2 as SYDVKM. V lost 6 bases and J 10 bases, leaving 13 bases between the germline ends. This CDR3 has 12 amino acids. This chain's CDR3 is CASRTGIGEQFF. CDR3 nucleotide sequence: TGTGCCAGCAGAACAGGGATTGGGGAGCAGTTCTTC.

This clonotype has at least ten counts. J is TRBJ2-7 and V is TRBV28; 12 bases line up with TRBD1. Germline V lookup: CDR1 MDHEN, CDR2 SYDVKM. The CDR3 is 16 residues long. V shed 6 bases and J 2 bases; nucleotides not matched to a gene: 8. Here the CDR3 reads CASRAAGQGATYEQYF. The CDR3 DNA is TGTGCCAGCAGGGCCGCGGGACAGGGGGCTACCTACGAGCAGTACTTC.

The rearrangement uses TRBV13 and TRBJ1-2, with TRBD1 as a possible D gene (5 bases). CDR3 length equals 16 residues. Germline V lookup: CDR1 PRHDT, CDR2 FYEKMQ (reference sequence). The V gene lost 4 bases and the J gene lost 8 bases, with 23 bases spanning the gap. CDR3 nucleotides: TGTGCCAGCAGCTCCGAGTTTAGCAGGGCGGGTTACGGCTACACCTTC. It codes for CASSSEFSRAGYGYTF.

This clonotype was recorded many times. The genes are TRBV11-2 and TRBJ1-2; unclear D gene. Germline V lookup: CDR1 SGHAT, CDR2 FQNNGV. CDR3 length: 15 residues. V was clipped by 6 bases and J by 4 bases, with 18 bases between them. Here the CDR3 DNA reads TGTGCCAGCAGTATCCGACTGGGTATCCGCTATGGCTACACCTTC. This translates into CASSIRLGIRYGYTF.

This clonotype was recorded at least ten times. The DNA for the CDR3 is TGTGCCAGCAGTTTAATGGCAGGAATCTATGGCTACACCTTC. This translates into CASSLMAGIYGYTF. This chain joins TRBV28 and TRBJ1-2, with D unclear. This CDR3 has 14 residues. Between the trimmed V and J ends, which lost 2 bases and 4 bases, there was a span of 11 bases. Looked up from germline, CDR1 is MDHEN and CDR2 is SYDVKM.

This clonotype has a count of ten or more. V and J are TRBV12-3 or TRBV12-4 and TRBJ1-5; D is uncertain. The ends were cut back, 4 bases at V and 2 bases at J, with 6 bases in the middle. The CDR3 loop spans 13 amino acids. The CDR3 bases are TGTGCCAGCAGTTGGATGGGCAATCAGCCCCAGCATTTT. Translating it yields CASSWMGNQPQHF.

The rearrangement links TRBV24-1 to TRBJ1-1; D might be TRBD1 (6 bases). Germline V gene lookup returns CDR1 KGHDR and CDR2 SFDVKD. The CDR3 is 13 amino acids. V shed 0 bases and J shed 5 bases, with 6 bases lying between them. The CDR3 DNA reads as TGTGCCACCAGTGATTTGGACAGGACTGAAGCTTTCTTT. As protein: CATSDLDRTEAFF.

This clonotype appeared a few times. The chain uses TRBV30 and TRBJ1-4; no definite D call. The CDR3 is 12 residues long. Trimming removed 0 bases from V and 5 bases from J, with 4 bases in between. Per germline, CDR1 GTSNPN and CDR2 SVGIG (reference sequence). Here the CDR3 reads CAWSVRNEKLFF. In DNA form, the CDR3 reads TGTGCCTGGAGTGTACGGAATGAAAAACTGTTTTTT.

This clonotype was found many times. DNA for the CDR3: TGCAGTGCTAGAGACCTGGACAGGGGGCAAGAGACCCAGTACTTC. Translation gives CSARDLDRGQETQYF. V and J are TRBV20-1 and TRBJ2-5; 10 bases fit TRBD1. This CDR3 comprises 15 residues. The trim removed 0 bases at V and 2 bases at J, leaving 3 bases unmatched. Germline V CDR1 and CDR2: DFQATT, SNEGSKA (reference sequence).

This clonotype was recorded many times. The chain uses TRBV7-2 and TRBJ2-7; tentative D call: TRBD1 (5 bases). Trimming left V 7 bases short and J 2 bases short, with 15 bases between. The CDR3 has 14 residues. Germline V gene data show CDR1 as SGHTA and CDR2 as FQGNSA. The CDR3, as DNA: TGTGCCAGCAAGCTAACAGGCTACACCTACGAGCAGTACTTC. This encodes CASKLTGYTYEQYF.

This clonotype was counted only a few times. This chain joins TRBV30 and TRBJ1-1, with D perhaps matching TRBD1 (6 bases). This CDR3 has 11 residues. The V end was cut by 3 bases, the J end by 10 bases, with 12 bases between. Germline V lookup: CDR1 GTSNPN, CDR2 SVGIG (reference sequence). The CDR3 coding sequence is TGTGCCTGGAGGACCGGGACAAGAGCTTTCTTT. This sequence encodes CAWRTGTRAFF.